This TCR beta chain was found in a study of T cell repertoires in cytomegalovirus infection. Overall study: Indicated by public TCR beta signatures were CMV infection and matching HLA type.

Study observations and caveats: Adding up the frequency of public TCR beta families identified people who carried CMV plus the relevant HLA. The study found HLA-C-restricted CMV-specific TCR beta clonotypes dominating the ex vivo response.

MiXCR was run by TCRdb on the reads, yielding one entry per CDR3 protein. Here the sample spans around 330,000 distinct CDR3 sequences, about a sixth being singletons. Remarks on this clonotype: No antigen is known for it.

The junction had 5 bases not matched to a gene; V was cut back by 4 bases and J by 5 bases. The CDR3 runs to 14 residues. Germline assignment: CDR1 MGHRA and CDR2 YSYEKL. This chain uses TRBV4-1 with TRBJ2-7; 10 bases map to TRBD1. The sequence came from a human donor in good health (CMV status not recorded). Some clones in this sample may be carry-over from other donors' samples. The sequenced material came from PBMCs. The CDR3 is CASSPGQGLHEQYF. In DNA form, the CDR3 reads TGCGCCAGCAGCCCGGGACAGGGGTTGCACGAGCAGTACTTC.